This T cell receptor beta chain derives from a study of cytomegalovirus exposure and HLA in healthy donors. The V end lost 4 bases, the J end lost 5 bases, and 20 bases lay between the germline ends. Germline CDR1 and CDR2: GTSNPN and SVGIG (reference sequence). The CDR3 covers 16 residues. PCR used 60 Vbeta primers and 13 Jbeta primers. Measured with immunoSEQ multiplex PCR; TCRdb has only the in-frame clones, and not every one. The sample yields 150,000 to 200,000 clones, around 73% seen once. The receptor was derived from a male donor in good health and CMV-seronegative. Sequenced material: PBMCs. The chain links TRBV30 to TRBJ2-2; a possible D gene is TRBD2 (5 bases). In DNA, the CDR3 is TGTGCCTGGAAAGGCCTAGCCCAGGTTCGGACCGGGGAGCTGTTTTTT. This gives the protein CAWKGLAQVRTGELFF.